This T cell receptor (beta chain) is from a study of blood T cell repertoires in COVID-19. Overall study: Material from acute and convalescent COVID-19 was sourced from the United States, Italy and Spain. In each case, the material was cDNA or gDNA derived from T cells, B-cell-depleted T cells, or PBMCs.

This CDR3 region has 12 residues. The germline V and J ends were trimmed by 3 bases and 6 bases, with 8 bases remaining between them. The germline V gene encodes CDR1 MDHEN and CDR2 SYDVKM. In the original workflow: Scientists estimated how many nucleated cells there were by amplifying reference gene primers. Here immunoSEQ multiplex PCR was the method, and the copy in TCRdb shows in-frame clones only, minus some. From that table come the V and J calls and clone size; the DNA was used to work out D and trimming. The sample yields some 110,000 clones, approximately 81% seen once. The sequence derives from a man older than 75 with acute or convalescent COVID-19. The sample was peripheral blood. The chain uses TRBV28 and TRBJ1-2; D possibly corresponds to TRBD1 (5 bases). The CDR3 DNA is TGTGCCAGCAGTTTTTTAGGGGATGGCTACACCTTC. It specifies CASSFLGDGYTF.